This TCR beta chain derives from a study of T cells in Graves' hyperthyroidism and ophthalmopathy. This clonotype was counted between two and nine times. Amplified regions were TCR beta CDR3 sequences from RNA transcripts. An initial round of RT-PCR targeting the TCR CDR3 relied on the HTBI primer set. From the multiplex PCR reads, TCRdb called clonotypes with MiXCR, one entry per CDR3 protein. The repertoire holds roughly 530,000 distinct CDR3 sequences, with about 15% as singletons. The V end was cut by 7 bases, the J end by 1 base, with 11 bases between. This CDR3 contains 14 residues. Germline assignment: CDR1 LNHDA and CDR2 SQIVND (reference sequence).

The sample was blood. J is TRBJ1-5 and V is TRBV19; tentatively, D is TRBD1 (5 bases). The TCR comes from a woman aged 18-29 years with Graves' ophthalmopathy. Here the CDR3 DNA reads TGTGCCAGTAAGGCAGGGAGCAGCAATCAGCCCCAGCATTTT. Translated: CASKAGSSNQPQHF. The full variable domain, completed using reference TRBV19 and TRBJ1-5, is DGGITQSPKYLFRKEGQNVTLSCEQNLNHDAMYWYRQDPGQGLRLIYYSQIVNDFQKGDIAEGYSVSREKKESFPLTVTSAQKNPTAFYLCASKAGSSNQPQHFGDGTRLSIL.